Below are 25 T cell receptor beta chains sequenced from a single sample in a study of T-cell reconstitution after alpha-beta-depleted transplantation in children. Unique molecular identifiers were incorporated when the TCRbeta library was constructed. MiXCR was run by TCRdb on the PCR reads, yielding one entry per CDR3 protein. This sample has around 400,000 distinct CDR3 sequences, with around 20% found just once. Material: PBMCs from the stem cell graft donor, obtained from the stem cell graft. Receptors originate from a human donor who donated a stem cell graft to a child with acute myeloid leukemia.

The chain employs TRBV7-6 and TRBJ2-1; D possibly matches TRBD1 or TRBD2 (5 bases each). With 6 bases removed from V and 5 bases from J, the gap between germline ends came to 17 bases. This CDR3 has 15 residues. The germline gives CDR1 SGHVS, CDR2 FNYEAQ. CDR3 in amino acids: CASSLQVEGHNEQFF. The CDR3 region has the DNA TGTGCCAGCAGTTTACAGGTTGAGGGGCACAATGAGCAGTTCTTC. The variable domain in full, with the rest retrieved from reference TRBV7-6 and TRBJ2-1, is GAGVSQSPRYKVTKRGQDVALRCDPISGHVSLYWYRQALGQGPEFLTYFNYEAQQDKSGLPNDRFSAERPEGSISTLTIQRTEQRDSAMYRCASSLQVEGHNEQFFGPGTRLTVL.

J is TRBJ2-5 and V is TRBV6-6; 10 bases agree with TRBD2. The CDR3 contains 13 residues. Germline assignment: CDR1 MNHNY and CDR2 SVGAGI (reference sequence). V shed 10 bases, J shed 5 bases, and the junction held 7 bases outside the gene matches. CDR3 in amino acids: CATTSGGGETQYF. The CDR3 coding sequence is TGTGCCACTACCAGCGGGGGGGGCGAGACCCAGTACTTC.

About this clonotype itself: The junction differs from germline at one of its ends, possibly a read error. The chain joins TRBV10-1 to TRBJ2-7; possibly TRBD2 for D (5 bases). This CDR3 has 13 amino acids. CDR1 is WNHNN, CDR2 SYGVQD, per germline (reference sequence). The CDR3 DNA reads TGCGCCCGCAGAGAGCCGCCCGGGGATCAGCAGTACTTC. It codes for CARREPPGDQQYF.

The chain carries TRBV20-1 and TRBJ1-2, with D perhaps TRBD1 (5 bases). The CDR3 contains 13 residues. CDR1 is DFQATT, CDR2 SNEGSKA, per germline (reference sequence). The V end lost 0 bases, the J end lost 0 bases, and 5 bases lay between the germline ends. The CDR3 reads CSARETANYGYTF. DNA for the CDR3: TGCAGTGCTAGAGAGACAGCTAACTATGGCTACACCTTC.

CDR3 bases: TGTGCCAGCAGCCGGGCGGGGAGCTCCTACGAGCAGTACTTC. Amino acids: CASSRAGSSYEQYF. The J gene is TRBJ2-7, the V gene TRBV3-1; D is possibly TRBD2 (6 bases). There are 14 residues in the CDR3. Germline V gene data show CDR1 as LGHDT and CDR2 as YNNKEL (reference sequence). V lost 4 bases, J lost 0 bases, and 10 bases lay in between.

The rearrangement uses TRBV7-9 and TRBJ2-7; TRBD1 agrees at 8 bases. Germline loops: CDR1 SEHNR, CDR2 FQNEAQ (reference sequence). This CDR3 is 14 amino acids long. Trimming cost V 2 bases and J 6 bases; bases outside gene matches: 6. This CDR3 is CASSLSRGQAEQYF. Here the CDR3 DNA reads TGTGCCAGCAGCTTAAGCAGGGGGCAGGCCGAGCAGTACTTC. Based on the CDR3 plus reference TRBV7-9 and TRBJ2-7, the full variable domain is DTGVSQNPRHKITKRGQNVTFRCDPISEHNRLYWYRQTLGQGPEFLTYFQNEAQLEKSRLLSDRFSAERPKGSFSTLEIQRTEQGDSAMYLCASSLSRGQAEQYFGPGTRLTVT.

This clonotype was counted many times. V is TRBV4-3 and J is TRBJ2-5; D unclear. Germline V gene sequence: CDR1 LGHNA, CDR2 YSLEER. CDR3 length: 16 residues. Between the trimmed V and J ends, which lost 0 bases and 5 bases, there was a span of 16 bases. DNA for the CDR3: TGCGCCAGCAGCCAAGATTCGATTGGGGTCGAGGAGACCCAGTACTTC. It translates to CASSQDSIGVEETQYF.

This clonotype has just a few counts. The V gene is TRBV11-2, the J gene TRBJ2-7; 9 nucleotides agree with TRBD2. The V and J ends lost 5 bases and 2 bases, in that order; junction bases with no gene match: 10. Germline CDR1 SGHAT, CDR2 FQNNGV. This CDR3 has 16 residues. The CDR3 loop is CASSLHGASGAYEQYF. The CDR3 region has the DNA TGTGCCAGCAGCCTTCACGGGGCTAGCGGGGCCTACGAGCAGTACTTC.

This clonotype has ten or more counts. This chain uses TRBV29-1 with TRBJ2-1; D gene ambiguous. The CDR3 covers 12 residues. V lost 4 bases and J 2 bases, leaving 6 bases between the germline ends. The germline V gene has CDR1 SQVTM and CDR2 ANQGSEA. CDR3 nucleotides: TGCAGCGTTGGCGGAGCCTACAATGAGCAGTTCTTC. Translation gives CSVGGAYNEQFF.

In this sample, this clonotype turned up many times. The J gene is TRBJ2-1, the V gene TRBV20-1, with D unresolved. Trimming stripped 6 bases from V and 2 bases from J, with 11 bases between. Looked up from germline, CDR1 is DFQATT and CDR2 is SNEGSKA (reference sequence). The CDR3 spans 13 residues. In DNA, the CDR3 is TGCAGTGCCAACCGAGGTCCCTACAATGAGCAGTTCTTC. Translating gives CSANRGPYNEQFF.

There are a few counts of this clonotype. The chain employs TRBV2 and TRBJ2-7; no clear D. This CDR3 has 12 amino acids. Trimming shortened V by 8 bases and J by 0 bases, and 8 bases separated the two germline ends. CDR1 and CDR2 from the germline V gene are SNHLY and FYNNEI. The DNA of the CDR3 is TGTGCCAGCTCCGCGCCCTCCTACGAGCAGTACTTC. Translating gives CASSAPSYEQYF.

This clonotype was seen more than once but under ten times. This chain connects TRBV9 to TRBJ2-3; 7 bases are a match to TRBD2. The CDR3 length is 15 residues. From germline, CDR1 is SGDLS and CDR2 YYNGEE. After removal of 4 bases from V and 0 bases from J, the junction contained 5 bases not matched to a gene. The CDR3 protein is CASSTRGDSTDTQYF. CDR3 sequence (DNA): TGTGCCAGCAGCACCCGGGGGGACAGCACAGATACGCAGTATTTT.

This clonotype was counted between two and nine times. The chain carries TRBV29-1 and TRBJ2-1; D gene unclear. CDR1 and CDR2 (germline): SQVTM, ANQGSEA. Trimming took off 2 bases at V and 4 bases at J, with 6 bases between the two ends. The CDR3 has 12 residues. This chain's CDR3 is CSVEPGYNEQFF. The CDR3 DNA follows: TGCAGCGTTGAACCTGGGTACAATGAGCAGTTCTTC.

This clonotype turned up a few times. The V gene is TRBV28, the J gene TRBJ2-5, with D tentatively TRBD2 (5 bases). CDR1 is MDHEN and CDR2 is SYDVKM in the germline V gene. Between the trimmed V and J ends, which lost 8 bases and 2 bases, there was a span of 15 bases. This CDR3 comprises 14 residues. CDR3 region: CASVPSLVQETQYF. CDR3 nucleotide sequence: TGTGCCAGCGTCCCGTCACTAGTTCAAGAGACCCAGTACTTC.

This clonotype was found a few times. The V call is TRBV29-1, the J call TRBJ2-2; D is unclear. CDR3 length: 12 amino acids. V was pared by 5 bases and J by 5 bases, with 9 bases between. CDR1 and CDR2 (germline): SQVTM, ANQGSEA. CDR3 in amino acids: CSVMTATGELFF. The CDR3 coding sequence is TGCAGCGTTATGACCGCGACCGGGGAGCTGTTTTTT.

V is TRBV20-1 and J is TRBJ2-2; 7 nucleotides line up with TRBD2. V lost 3 bases and J lost 0; bases outside the gene matches: 7. CDR3 length: 16 amino acids. Germline lookup yields CDR1 DFQATT and CDR2 SNEGSKA (reference sequence). The CDR3, as DNA: TGCAGTGCTAGGAAGACGGGACTAACGAACACCGGGGAGCTGTTTTTT. Residues: CSARKTGLTNTGELFF.

This clonotype was picked up many times. This chain connects TRBV7-6 to TRBJ2-3, with D perhaps TRBD1 (5 bases). The CDR3 totals 14 residues. V was shortened by 4 bases and J by 1 base, with 9 bases between the two germline ends. Germline lookup yields CDR1 SGHVS and CDR2 FNYEAQ. CDR3 sequence: CASSSDMGTDTQYF. The CDR3, as DNA: TGTGCCAGCAGCTCGGACATGGGCACAGATACGCAGTATTTT. Combining the CDR3 with reference TRBV7-6 and TRBJ2-3 gives the whole variable domain GAGVSQSPRYKVTKRGQDVALRCDPISGHVSLYWYRQALGQGPEFLTYFNYEAQQDKSGLPNDRFSAERPEGSISTLTIQRTEQRDSAMYRCASSSDMGTDTQYFGPGTRLTVL.

There are a few counts of this clonotype. The V gene is TRBV7-9, the J gene TRBJ2-5; D unclear. This CDR3 comprises 14 residues. From germline, CDR1 is SEHNR and CDR2 FQNEAQ (reference sequence). V lost 5 bases and J lost 2, with 12 bases in between. CDR3 nucleotide sequence: TGTGCCAGCAGCCCCCGGACGGAGCAAGAGACCCAGTACTTC. This codes for CASSPRTEQETQYF.

This clonotype was seen a handful of times. The CDR3 protein is CATLAGGFTGELFF. CDR3 nucleotides: TGTGCCACCTTAGCGGGAGGCTTCACCGGGGAGCTGTTTTTT. This chain links TRBV12-3 or TRBV12-4 with TRBJ2-2, with 10 bases aligning to TRBD2. This CDR3 has 14 amino acids. With 10 bases clipped from V and 4 bases from J, the junction kept 6 bases outside the gene matches.

This clonotype was counted a single time. V and J are TRBV5-1 and TRBJ1-6; D is undetermined. Deletions cut 5 bases from V and 7 bases from J, with 13 bases between. The germline V gene encodes CDR1 SGHRS and CDR2 YFSETQ. The CDR3 covers 14 residues. This CDR3 is CASRNIQANSPLHF. The CDR3 nucleotides read TGCGCCAGCAGAAACATCCAGGCAAATTCACCCCTCCACTTT.

This clonotype has more than one count but fewer than ten. The J gene is TRBJ2-7, the V gene TRBV9; 8 nucleotides line up with TRBD2. V was clipped by 4 bases and J by 2 bases; unmatched bases: 11. Germline V CDR1 and CDR2: SGDLS, YYNGEE. The CDR3 loop spans 16 amino acids. This chain's CDR3 is CASSNGGRSPTYEQYF. The CDR3 bases are TGTGCCAGCAGCAATGGCGGGAGGAGTCCAACCTACGAGCAGTACTTC.

This clonotype appeared a few times. In nucleotides, the CDR3 is TGTGCCAGCTCGCCCCGGGAGCAGTACTTC. Translated, it gives CASSPREQYF. This chain uses TRBV18 with TRBJ2-7; D remains ambiguous. Germline V lookup: CDR1 KGHSH, CDR2 LQKENI. This CDR3 is 10 amino acids long. V lost 6 bases and J lost 7, with 7 bases in between.

This clonotype was observed a few times. This chain links TRBV9 with TRBJ2-1, with 8 bases that match TRBD2. CDR1 is SGDLS and CDR2 is YYNGEE in the germline V gene. The CDR3 spans 16 residues. The junction had 7 bases not matched to a gene; V was cut back by 2 bases and J by 3 bases. The CDR3 spells CASSVTSGGNYNEQFF. CDR3 in DNA: TGTGCCAGCAGCGTCACCTCGGGAGGGAACTACAATGAGCAGTTCTTC.

A few counts support this clonotype. The CDR3 region is CASSLAARTDYGYTF. The CDR3 nucleotides read TGTGCCAGCAGCTTAGCCGCCAGGACTGACTATGGCTACACCTTC. The gene calls are TRBV5-5 and TRBJ1-2; D ambiguous. The CDR3 sequence is 15 residues long. V lost 2 bases to trimming and J lost 3 bases, with 14 bases between them. Germline V gives CDR1 SGHKS, CDR2 YYEKEE (reference sequence).

This clonotype was seen a handful of times. J is TRBJ1-1 and V is TRBV9; TRBD1 might be the D (6 bases). The CDR3 has 14 amino acids. Trimming pared 4 bases from V and 2 bases from J, leaving 12 bases between. Germline CDR1 reads SGDLS; CDR2 reads YYNGEE. The CDR3 DNA is TGTGCCAGCAGCCCCGGACAGTCAAACACTGAAGCTTTCTTT. This translates into CASSPGQSNTEAFF.